This entry is about one TCR beta chain. The antigen this receptor binds is unknown. There are no base qualities to consult, and no much larger clone falls within one base. The sample comes from a study of blood T cell repertoires in COVID-19 (dated by TCRdb to about 2020). General notes on the study: The collaborator samples originated in the United States, Italy and Spain and spanned the acute and convalescent phases of COVID-19. The prospective study material was composed of cDNA or gDNA derived from T cells, B-cell-depleted T cells, or PBMCs. Deeply sampled blood TCRbeta repertoires from subjects exposed to, actively infected with, or recovered from COVID-19 were included in the dataset. The repertoires were released in a freely available public database meant as a resource for research on the immune response to SARS-CoV-2. Samples were obtained from the ongoing ImmuneRACE study (first 160 participants) and from 1,254 subjects provided by 6 global collaborators. The sample metadata nearly always contained a de-identified subject ID, COVID-19 status, age in years and sex. Where available, HLA class I and class II types were obtained from metadata supplied by the sample provider rather than from assay-based typing.

TCRbeta CDR3 regions were amplified from genomic DNA using the immunoSEQ Assay, a bias-controlled multiplex PCR. The original pipeline was this. The number of nucleated cells in each sample was estimated by amplification of reference gene primers within the assay. To quantify the absolute abundance of each unique TCRbeta CDR3 rearrangement, sequence reads were collapsed and filtered. For each sample, productive Simpson clonality was calculated by taking the square root of Simpson's diversity index across productive rearrangements. TCRdb took this table from immuneACCESS and kept in-frame rearrangements with V and J called. Such tables lack part of the clones; where checked against another copy, unresolved V genes explain under half of the gap, and the rest is unexplained. V, J and clone size are those of that table, while D and trimming were read from the DNA. Present in this sample are about 140,000 clones, roughly 80% of which were seen just once. Roughly 15% of the sample comes from the top ten.

CDR1 SGHRS and CDR2 YFSETQ are derived from the germline V gene. The CDR3, cysteine through phenylalanine, is 15 amino acids long. The only DNA kept is the CDR3, 45 bases in frame from the first base. For this chain, trimming is 4 bases at the V end and 7 bases at the J end, and the number of junction bases without a gene match is 12. Overall study results and their limits: The quantity of clinical and demographic metadata differed by source and by participant and was supplied without curation.

Whole blood was collected in K2EDTA tubes by collaborating institutions according to the institutions' own protocols. For TCRbeta analysis, collaborators shipped samples in one of three forms: frozen whole blood, isolated PBMCs, or DNA extracted from either of those sample types. What was sequenced was peripheral blood. This receptor was identified in a man aged 45-60 years with acute or convalescent COVID-19. The chain couples TRBV5-1 to TRBJ1-2, with 8 middle bases fitting TRBD1. The sequenced DNA: TGCGCCAGCAGCCCCCAGGCAGGGGGCCCCCGTGGCTACACCTTC. Its protein reads: CASSPQAGGPRGYTF.